Listed below are T cell receptor beta chains from one sample, sequenced in a study of blood T cell repertoires in COVID-19. Repertoires were generated with immunoSEQ multiplex PCR, while TCRdb's copy carries only in-frame clones and drops some. The sample has roughly 24,000 clones; roughly 92% are singletons. Sequencing used peripheral blood. All receptors derive from a human donor in a cohort sampled during active COVID-19. Each CDR3 is given with its conserved first and last residue. The D gene is left open where the match is weak. Clone size is shown for a subset of rows, as once, few, many or a class of expanded clone.

clone size: NA; D gene: TRBD1; CDR3 length: 17; V gene: TRBV2; J gene: TRBJ2-5; CDR3 protein: CATAGGLASPSQETQYF; CDR3 DNA: TGTGCCACCGCAGGGGGATTAGCGAGTCCCTCGCAAGAGACCCAGTACTTC
clone size: NA; D gene: TRBD1; CDR3 length: 14; V gene: TRBV7-3; J gene: TRBJ2-1; CDR3 protein: CASSRRTGGNEQFF; CDR3 DNA: TGTGCCAGCAGCCGGAGAACAGGGGGCAATGAGCAGTTCTTC
clone size: NA; D gene: TRBD1; CDR3 length: 11; V gene: TRBV5-5; J gene: TRBJ2-1; CDR3 protein: CASSLVQGEFF; CDR3 DNA: TGTGCCAGCAGCTTGGTCCAGGGGGAGTTCTTC
clone size: NA; D gene: TRBD2; CDR3 length: 16; V gene: TRBV2; J gene: TRBJ2-7; CDR3 protein: CASSGALAGGSYEQYF; CDR3 DNA: TGTGCCAGCAGTGGGGCACTAGCGGGAGGTTCCTACGAGCAGTACTTC
clone size: NA; D gene: NA; CDR3 length: 15; V gene: TRBV7-6; J gene: TRBJ2-7; CDR3 protein: CASSLSGLAPHEQYF; CDR3 DNA: TGTGCCAGCAGCTTAAGTGGTCTAGCACCCCACGAGCAGTACTTC
clone size: NA; D gene: TRBD1; CDR3 length: 14; V gene: TRBV19; J gene: TRBJ1-5; CDR3 protein: CASSVDRGRQPQHF; CDR3 DNA: TGTGCCAGTAGTGTCGACAGGGGCAGGCAGCCCCAGCATTTT
clone size: NA; D gene: NA; CDR3 length: 16; V gene: TRBV5-5; J gene: TRBJ2-3; CDR3 protein: CASSSPIGGMADTQYF; CDR3 DNA: TGTGCCAGCAGCTCACCCATTGGGGGGATGGCAGATACGCAGTATTTT
clone size: NA; D gene: NA; CDR3 length: 16; V gene: TRBV6-2/TRBV6-3; J gene: TRBJ1-6; CDR3 protein: CASSYGHGLEGSPLHF; CDR3 DNA: TGTGCCAGCAGTTACGGACACGGGTTGGAAGGTTCACCCCTCCACTTT
clone size: NA; D gene: TRBD2; CDR3 length: 18; V gene: TRBV5-5; J gene: TRBJ2-6; CDR3 protein: CASSWGGQPGPGANVLTF; CDR3 DNA: TGTGCCAGCAGCTGGGGAGGGCAACCGGGGCCTGGGGCCAACGTCCTGACTTTC
clone size: NA; D gene: TRBD2; CDR3 length: 14; V gene: TRBV15; J gene: TRBJ2-5; CDR3 protein: CATSRRGGLETQYF; CDR3 DNA: TGTGCCACCAGCAGGCGGGGGGGATTGGAGACCCAGTACTTC
clone size: NA; D gene: NA; CDR3 length: 15; V gene: TRBV6-6; J gene: TRBJ1-3; CDR3 protein: CASSFEDSPGNTIYF; CDR3 DNA: TGTGCCAGCAGTTTCGAGGACAGTCCTGGAAACACCATATATTTT
clone size: NA; D gene: NA; CDR3 length: 19; V gene: TRBV21-1; J gene: TRBJ2-4; CDR3 protein: CATPVPLRETMLAKNIQYF; CDR3 DNA: TGTGCCACCCCGGTGCCCCTCAGGGAAACAATGCTAGCCAAAAACATTCAGTACTTC
clone size: NA; D gene: NA; CDR3 length: 14; V gene: TRBV28; J gene: TRBJ1-2; CDR3 protein: CASSLGQKIYGYTF; CDR3 DNA: TGTGCCAGCAGTTTAGGGCAGAAAATCTATGGCTACACCTTC
clone size: NA; D gene: TRBD2; CDR3 length: 16; V gene: TRBV9; J gene: TRBJ2-2; CDR3 protein: CASSVASGVETGELFF; CDR3 DNA: TGTGCCAGCAGCGTAGCTAGCGGGGTTGAGACCGGGGAGCTGTTTTTT
clone size: NA; D gene: TRBD1; CDR3 length: 14; V gene: TRBV28; J gene: TRBJ1-2; CDR3 protein: CASRTGGANYGYTF; CDR3 DNA: TGTGCCAGCAGGACAGGGGGCGCAAACTATGGCTACACCTTC
clone size: NA; D gene: NA; CDR3 length: 14; V gene: TRBV9; J gene: TRBJ1-2; CDR3 protein: CASSKRTANYGYTF; CDR3 DNA: TGTGCCAGCAGCAAGAGGACAGCTAACTATGGCTACACCTTC
clone size: NA; D gene: NA; CDR3 length: 13; V gene: TRBV9; J gene: TRBJ1-6; CDR3 protein: CASSVDVESPLHF; CDR3 DNA: TGTGCCAGCAGCGTAGATGTTGAGTCACCCCTCCACTTT
clone size: NA; D gene: NA; CDR3 length: 16; V gene: TRBV3-1/TRBV3-2; J gene: TRBJ2-7; CDR3 protein: CASSQDLDVGTYEQYF; CDR3 DNA: TGTGCCAGCAGCCAAGATCTCGATGTCGGTACCTACGAGCAGTACTTC
clone size: NA; D gene: TRBD2; CDR3 length: 16; V gene: TRBV7-2; J gene: TRBJ2-1; CDR3 protein: CASSSRLALFYNEQFF; CDR3 DNA: TGTGCCAGCAGCTCCCGACTAGCTCTTTTCTACAATGAGCAGTTCTTC
clone size: once; D gene: NA; CDR3 length: 16; V gene: TRBV4-1; J gene: TRBJ1-3; CDR3 protein: CASSQERGGTGNTIYF; CDR3 DNA: TGCGCCAGCAGCCAAGAGCGGGGGGGAACTGGAAACACCATATATTTT
clone size: NA; D gene: TRBD1; CDR3 length: 16; V gene: TRBV15; J gene: TRBJ2-7; CDR3 protein: CATSRDLDRGKGEQYF; CDR3 DNA: TGTGCCACCAGCAGAGATTTAGACAGGGGTAAAGGCGAGCAGTACTTC
clone size: NA; D gene: TRBD2; CDR3 length: 13; V gene: TRBV12-5; J gene: TRBJ2-1; CDR3 protein: CASGPGTSNEQFF; CDR3 DNA: TGTGCTAGTGGTCCCGGGACTAGCAATGAGCAGTTCTTC
clone size: NA; D gene: NA; CDR3 length: 16; V gene: TRBV9; J gene: TRBJ2-1; CDR3 protein: CASSVGTGYTYNEQFF; CDR3 DNA: TGTGCCAGCAGCGTAGGTACAGGTTACACCTACAATGAGCAGTTCTTC
clone size: NA; D gene: NA; CDR3 length: 12; V gene: TRBV29-1; J gene: TRBJ1-1; CDR3 protein: CSGQGRVTEAFF; CDR3 DNA: TGCAGCGGTCAAGGCAGGGTCACTGAAGCTTTCTTT
clone size: few; D gene: NA; CDR3 length: 15; V gene: TRBV7-2; J gene: TRBJ1-1; CDR3 protein: CASSLVRTAVREAFF; CDR3 DNA: TGTGCCAGCAGCTTAGTTAGGACAGCCGTCCGTGAGGCTTTCTTT
clone size: NA; D gene: NA; CDR3 length: 17; V gene: TRBV7-6; J gene: TRBJ2-1; CDR3 protein: CASSLAASLSSYNEQFF; CDR3 DNA: TGTGCCAGCAGCTTAGCTGCTTCGCTGAGCTCCTACAATGAGCAGTTCTTC
clone size: NA; D gene: NA; CDR3 length: 13; V gene: TRBV4-3; J gene: TRBJ2-7; CDR3 protein: CASSQATSYEQYF; CDR3 DNA: TGCGCCAGCAGCCAAGCTACGTCCTACGAGCAGTACTTC
clone size: NA; D gene: NA; CDR3 length: 15; V gene: TRBV28; J gene: TRBJ1-1; CDR3 protein: CASSLPGVRNTEAFF; CDR3 DNA: TGTGCCAGCAGTTTACCAGGGGTCCGGAACACTGAAGCTTTCTTT
clone size: NA; D gene: TRBD1; CDR3 length: 17; V gene: TRBV4-2; J gene: TRBJ2-2; CDR3 protein: CASSQEGTGKNTGELFF; CDR3 DNA: TGTGCCAGCAGCCAAGAAGGGACAGGGAAGAACACCGGGGAGCTGTTTTTT
clone size: NA; D gene: NA; CDR3 length: 15; V gene: TRBV19; J gene: TRBJ2-2; CDR3 protein: CASRSPQRDSGELFF; CDR3 DNA: TGTGCCAGTAGATCCCCTCAGAGGGACTCCGGGGAGCTGTTTTTT
clone size: NA; D gene: NA; CDR3 length: 17; V gene: TRBV6-2/TRBV6-3; J gene: TRBJ2-3; CDR3 protein: CASSYSRVRGWTDTQYF; CDR3 DNA: TGTGCCAGCAGTTACTCCCGGGTTCGGGGATGGACAGATACGCAGTATTTT
clone size: NA; D gene: NA; CDR3 length: 16; V gene: TRBV7-6; J gene: TRBJ2-1; CDR3 protein: CASSSTGTLTYNEQFF; CDR3 DNA: TGTGCCAGCAGCTCTACCGGGACACTGACCTACAATGAGCAGTTCTTC
clone size: NA; D gene: NA; CDR3 length: 13; V gene: TRBV24-1; J gene: TRBJ1-5; CDR3 protein: CATSRNSNQPQHF; CDR3 DNA: TGTGCCACCAGCAGGAATAGCAATCAGCCCCAGCATTTT
clone size: NA; D gene: NA; CDR3 length: 12; V gene: TRBV6-5; J gene: TRBJ2-7; CDR3 protein: CASSYRGYEQYF; CDR3 DNA: TGTGCCAGCAGTTACCGAGGCTACGAGCAGTACTTC
clone size: NA; D gene: NA; CDR3 length: 19; V gene: TRBV11-2; J gene: TRBJ1-3; CDR3 protein: CASSPLSNPNRGSGNTIYF; CDR3 DNA: TGTGCCAGCAGCCCGTTATCGAACCCGAATCGGGGCTCTGGAAACACCATATATTTT
clone size: NA; D gene: NA; CDR3 length: 14; V gene: TRBV19; J gene: TRBJ2-5; CDR3 protein: CASSPDSAGRTQYF; CDR3 DNA: TGTGCCAGTAGTCCTGACTCGGCGGGACGGACCCAGTACTTC
clone size: NA; D gene: TRBD1; CDR3 length: 15; V gene: TRBV25-1; J gene: TRBJ2-7; CDR3 protein: CASSGSGQGAREQYF; CDR3 DNA: TGTGCCAGCAGTGGATCGGGACAGGGGGCTCGGGAGCAGTACTTC
clone size: NA; D gene: NA; CDR3 length: 13; V gene: TRBV7-2; J gene: TRBJ1-4; CDR3 protein: CASSPDGTEKLFF; CDR3 DNA: TGTGCCAGCAGCCCTGATGGGACAGAAAAACTGTTTTTT
clone size: NA; D gene: TRBD2; CDR3 length: 15; V gene: TRBV11-2; J gene: TRBJ2-7; CDR3 protein: CASSPREAASYEQYF; CDR3 DNA: TGTGCCAGCAGCCCTCGGGAGGCCGCATCCTACGAGCAGTACTTC
clone size: NA; D gene: TRBD1; CDR3 length: 15; V gene: TRBV2; J gene: TRBJ1-5; CDR3 protein: CASSEIGGINQPQHF; CDR3 DNA: TGTGCCAGCAGTGAAATAGGGGGCATCAATCAGCCCCAGCATTTT